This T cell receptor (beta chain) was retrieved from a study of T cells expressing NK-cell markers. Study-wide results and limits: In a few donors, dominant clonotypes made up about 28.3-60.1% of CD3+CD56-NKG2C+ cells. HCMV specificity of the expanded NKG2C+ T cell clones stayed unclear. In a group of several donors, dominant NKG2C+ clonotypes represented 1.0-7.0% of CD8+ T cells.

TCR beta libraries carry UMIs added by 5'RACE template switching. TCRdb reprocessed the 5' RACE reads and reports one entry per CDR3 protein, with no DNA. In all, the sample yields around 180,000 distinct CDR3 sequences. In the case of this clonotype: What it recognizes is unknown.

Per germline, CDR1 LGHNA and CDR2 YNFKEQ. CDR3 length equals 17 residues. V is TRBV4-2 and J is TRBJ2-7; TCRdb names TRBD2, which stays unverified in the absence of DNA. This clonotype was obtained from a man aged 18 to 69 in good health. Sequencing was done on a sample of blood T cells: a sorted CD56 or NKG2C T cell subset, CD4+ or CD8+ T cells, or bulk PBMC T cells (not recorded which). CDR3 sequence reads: CASSQDVAGGSKYEQYF.